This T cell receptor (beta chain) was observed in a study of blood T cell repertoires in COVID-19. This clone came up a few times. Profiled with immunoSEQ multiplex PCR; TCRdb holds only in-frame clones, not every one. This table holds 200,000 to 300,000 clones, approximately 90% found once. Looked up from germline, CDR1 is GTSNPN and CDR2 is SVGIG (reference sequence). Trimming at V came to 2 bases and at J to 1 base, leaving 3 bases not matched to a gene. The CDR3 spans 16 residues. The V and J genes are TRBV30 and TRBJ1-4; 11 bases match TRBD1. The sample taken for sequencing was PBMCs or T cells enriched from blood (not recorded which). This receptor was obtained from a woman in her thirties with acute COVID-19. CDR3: CAWSPGQGVTNEKLFF. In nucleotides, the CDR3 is TGTGCCTGGAGTCCGGGACAGGGGGTAACTAATGAAAAACTGTTTTTT.